The source of this T cell receptor (beta chain) is a study of cytomegalovirus exposure and HLA in healthy donors. V gave up 5 bases and J gave up 6 bases; unmatched junction bases: 7. The CDR3 is 13 amino acids. Germline loops: CDR1 SQVTM, CDR2 ANQGSEA. Comments on this clone: The antigen remains undetermined.

Overall study results and limits: Some V segments, TRBV6-2 and TRBV6-3 among them, were indistinguishable and were therefore excluded. Reportedly, cytomegalovirus status was diagnosed with high sensitivity and specificity.

The PCR had 60 Vbeta and 13 Jbeta primers. Profiling relied on immunoSEQ multiplex PCR, and the TCRdb table lists in-frame clones only, not all of them. This table has roughly 200,000 clones, roughly three quarters appearing once. This receptor was obtained from a man aged 50-59 years in good health and CMV-seronegative. The chain recombines TRBV29-1 with TRBJ1-2, with 9 bases fitting TRBD1. Material: PBMCs. The DNA of the CDR3 is TGCAGCGTTCTACAGGGGGCACTCAATGGCTACACCTTC. Translated, it gives CSVLQGALNGYTF.